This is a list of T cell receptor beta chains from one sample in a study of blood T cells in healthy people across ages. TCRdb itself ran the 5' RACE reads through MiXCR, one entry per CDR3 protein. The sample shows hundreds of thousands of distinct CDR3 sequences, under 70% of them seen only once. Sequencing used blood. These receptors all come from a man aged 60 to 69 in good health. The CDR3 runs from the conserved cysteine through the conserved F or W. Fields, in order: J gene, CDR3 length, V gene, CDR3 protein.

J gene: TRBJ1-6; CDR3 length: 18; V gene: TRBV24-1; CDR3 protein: CATSDLFRTLLYSSPLHF
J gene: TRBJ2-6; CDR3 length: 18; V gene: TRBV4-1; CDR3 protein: CASSQEWKGRSGANVLTF
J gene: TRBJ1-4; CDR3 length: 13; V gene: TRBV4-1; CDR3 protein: CASSQNRGEKLFF
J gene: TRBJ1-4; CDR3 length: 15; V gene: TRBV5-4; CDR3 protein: CASSLNEGAGEKLFF
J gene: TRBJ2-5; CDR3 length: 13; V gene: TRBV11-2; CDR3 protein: CASSVGHQETQYF
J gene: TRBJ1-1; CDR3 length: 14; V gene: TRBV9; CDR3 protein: CASSVGGSNTEAFF
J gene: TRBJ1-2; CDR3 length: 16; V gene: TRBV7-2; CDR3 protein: CASSLDPRLGGYGYTF
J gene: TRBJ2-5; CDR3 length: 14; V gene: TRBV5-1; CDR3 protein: CASSGGEGKETQYF
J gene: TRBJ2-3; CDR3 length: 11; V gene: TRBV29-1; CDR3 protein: CSGTGTDTQYF
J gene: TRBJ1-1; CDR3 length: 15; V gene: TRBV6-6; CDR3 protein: CASSYSRGKGTEAFF
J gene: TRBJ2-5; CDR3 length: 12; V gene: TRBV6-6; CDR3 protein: CASSRDSETQYF
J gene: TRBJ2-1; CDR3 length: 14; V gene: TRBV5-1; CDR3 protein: CASSLSAVGSEQFF
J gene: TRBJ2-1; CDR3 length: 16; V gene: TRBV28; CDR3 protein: CASSLIGGVTYNEQFF
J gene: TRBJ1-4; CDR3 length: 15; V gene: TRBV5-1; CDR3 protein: CASSLSDTEIEKLFF
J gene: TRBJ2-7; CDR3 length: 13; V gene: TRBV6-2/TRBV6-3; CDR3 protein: CASSYSQPYEQYF
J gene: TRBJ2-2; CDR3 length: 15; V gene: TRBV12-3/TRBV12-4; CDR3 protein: CASSPTGTNTGELFF
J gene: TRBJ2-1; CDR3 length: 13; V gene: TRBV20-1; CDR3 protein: CSARGSRGPEQFF
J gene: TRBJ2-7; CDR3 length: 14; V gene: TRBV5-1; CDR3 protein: CASSSWIGDYEQYF
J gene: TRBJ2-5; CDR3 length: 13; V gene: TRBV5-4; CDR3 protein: CASSLLSGETQYF
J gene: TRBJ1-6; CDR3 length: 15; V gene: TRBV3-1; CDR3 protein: CASSQPGVVRSPLHF
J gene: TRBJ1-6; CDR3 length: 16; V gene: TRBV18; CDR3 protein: CASSPPPGQPNSPLHF
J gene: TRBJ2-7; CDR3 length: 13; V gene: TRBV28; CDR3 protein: CASSIGTSYEQYF
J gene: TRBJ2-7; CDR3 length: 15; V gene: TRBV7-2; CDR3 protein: CASSLNDGTLSEQYF
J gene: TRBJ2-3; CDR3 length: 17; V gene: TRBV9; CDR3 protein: CASSPRPGQEGTDTQYF
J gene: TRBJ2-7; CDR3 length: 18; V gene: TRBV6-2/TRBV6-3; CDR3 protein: CASSYGFPGQGNNYEQYF
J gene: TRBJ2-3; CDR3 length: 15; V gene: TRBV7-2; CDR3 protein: CASGKTGTEGDTQYF
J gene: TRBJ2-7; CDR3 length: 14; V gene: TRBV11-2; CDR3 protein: CASSLGGLSYEQYF
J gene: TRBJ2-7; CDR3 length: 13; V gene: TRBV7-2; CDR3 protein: CASSLYPPYEQYF
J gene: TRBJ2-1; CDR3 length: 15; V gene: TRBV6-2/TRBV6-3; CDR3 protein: CASSYGKGSYNEQFF
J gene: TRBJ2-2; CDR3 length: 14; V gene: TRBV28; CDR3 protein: CASSLLRGSGELFF
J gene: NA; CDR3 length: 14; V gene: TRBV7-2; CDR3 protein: CASSSGLATNEQFF
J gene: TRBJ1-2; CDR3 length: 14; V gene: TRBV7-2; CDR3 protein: CASSLRAANYGYTF